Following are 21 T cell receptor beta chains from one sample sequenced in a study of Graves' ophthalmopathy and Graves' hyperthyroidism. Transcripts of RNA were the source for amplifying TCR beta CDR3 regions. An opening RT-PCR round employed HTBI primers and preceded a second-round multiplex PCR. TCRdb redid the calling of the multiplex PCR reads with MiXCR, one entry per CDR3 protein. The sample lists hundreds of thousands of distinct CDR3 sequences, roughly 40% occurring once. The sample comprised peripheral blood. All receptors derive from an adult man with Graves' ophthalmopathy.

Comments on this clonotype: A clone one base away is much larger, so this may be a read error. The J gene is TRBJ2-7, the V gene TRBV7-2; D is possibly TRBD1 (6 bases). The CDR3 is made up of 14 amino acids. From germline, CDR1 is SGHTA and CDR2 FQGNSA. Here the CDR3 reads CASGLGDTSYEQYF. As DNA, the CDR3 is TGTGCCAGCGGCTTAGGGGACACCTCCTACGAGCAGTACTTC.

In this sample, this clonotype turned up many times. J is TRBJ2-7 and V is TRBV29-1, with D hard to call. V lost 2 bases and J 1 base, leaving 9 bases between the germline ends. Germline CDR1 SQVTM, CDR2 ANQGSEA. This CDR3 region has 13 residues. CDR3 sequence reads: CSVETPSSYEQYF. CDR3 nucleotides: TGCAGCGTTGAAACCCCAAGTTCCTACGAGCAGTACTTC.

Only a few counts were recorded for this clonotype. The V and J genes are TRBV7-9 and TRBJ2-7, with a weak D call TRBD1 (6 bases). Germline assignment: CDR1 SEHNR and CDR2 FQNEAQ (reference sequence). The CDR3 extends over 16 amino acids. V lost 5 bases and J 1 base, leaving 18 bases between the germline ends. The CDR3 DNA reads TGTGCCAGCAGCCCTAGGCCCGGACAGAGATCCTACGAGCAGTACTTC. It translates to CASSPRPGQRSYEQYF.

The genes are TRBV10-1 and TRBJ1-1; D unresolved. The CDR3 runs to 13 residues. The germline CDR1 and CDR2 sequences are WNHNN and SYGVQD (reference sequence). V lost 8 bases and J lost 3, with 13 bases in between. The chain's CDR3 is CASGKVGDTEAFF. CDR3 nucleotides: TGCGCCAGCGGGAAGGTGGGTGACACTGAAGCTTTCTTT.

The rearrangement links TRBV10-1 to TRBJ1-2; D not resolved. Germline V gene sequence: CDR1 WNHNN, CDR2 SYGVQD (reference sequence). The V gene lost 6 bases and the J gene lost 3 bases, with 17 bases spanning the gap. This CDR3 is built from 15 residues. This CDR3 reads CASSPRIQTDYGYTF. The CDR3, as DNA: TGCGCCAGCAGCCCAAGGATCCAGACCGACTATGGCTACACCTTC.

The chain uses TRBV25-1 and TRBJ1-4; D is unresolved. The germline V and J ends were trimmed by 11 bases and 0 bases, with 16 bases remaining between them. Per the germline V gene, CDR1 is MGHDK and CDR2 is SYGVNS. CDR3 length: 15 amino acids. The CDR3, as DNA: TGTGCCTGGAGTCCCGCGGAGGCAACTAATGAAAAACTGTTTTTT. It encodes CAWSPAEATNEKLFF.

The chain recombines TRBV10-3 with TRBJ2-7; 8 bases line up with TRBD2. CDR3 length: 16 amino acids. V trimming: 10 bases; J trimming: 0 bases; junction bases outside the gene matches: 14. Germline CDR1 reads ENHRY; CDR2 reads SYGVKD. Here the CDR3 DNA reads TGTGCCAGCACATCTCGGGAGGGCCGACTCTCCTACGAGCAGTACTTC. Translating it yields CASTSREGRLSYEQYF.

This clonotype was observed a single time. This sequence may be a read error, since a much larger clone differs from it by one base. CDR3 residues: CASSLVRGMSGGQYF. The CDR3 DNA reads TGTGCCAGCAGCTTAGTACGCGGGATGTCGGGTGGGCAGTACTTC. The chain has TRBV7-9 and TRBJ2-7; D is perhaps TRBD2 (6 bases). The germline CDR1 and CDR2 sequences are SEHNR and FQNEAQ (reference sequence). Trimming took off 1 base at V and 9 bases at J, with 19 bases between the two ends. The CDR3 totals 15 residues.

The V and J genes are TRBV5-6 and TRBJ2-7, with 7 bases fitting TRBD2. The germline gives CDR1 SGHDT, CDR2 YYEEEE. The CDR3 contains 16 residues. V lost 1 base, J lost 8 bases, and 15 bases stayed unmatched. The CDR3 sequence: CASSLMRGIRVYKQYF. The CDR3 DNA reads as TGTGCCAGCAGCTTGATGCGGGGGATTCGTGTTTACAAGCAGTACTTC.

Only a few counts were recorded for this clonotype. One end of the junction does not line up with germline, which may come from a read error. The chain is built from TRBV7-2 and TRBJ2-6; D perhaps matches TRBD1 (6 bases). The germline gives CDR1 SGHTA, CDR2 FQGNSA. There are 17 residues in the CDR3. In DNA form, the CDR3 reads TGCGCCAGCAGCCGGAGACAGGCGCCCTCTGGGGCCAACGTCCTGACTTTC. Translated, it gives CASSRRQAPSGANVLTF.

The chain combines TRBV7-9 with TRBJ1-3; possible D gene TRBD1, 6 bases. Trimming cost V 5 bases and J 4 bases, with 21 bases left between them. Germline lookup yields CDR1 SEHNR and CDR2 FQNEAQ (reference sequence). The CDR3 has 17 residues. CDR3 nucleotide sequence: TGTGCCAGCAGCCAAGAACGGGGGGGCGCCTCCGGAAACACCATATATTTT. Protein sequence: CASSQERGGASGNTIYF.

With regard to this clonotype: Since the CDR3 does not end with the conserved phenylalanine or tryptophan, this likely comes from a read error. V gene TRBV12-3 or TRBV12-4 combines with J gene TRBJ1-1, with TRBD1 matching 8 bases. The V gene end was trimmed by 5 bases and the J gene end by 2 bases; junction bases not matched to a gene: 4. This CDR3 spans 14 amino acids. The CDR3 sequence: CASSPGQGNTEAFL. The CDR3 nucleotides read TGTGCCAGCAGTCCAGGACAGGGTAACACTGAAGCTTTCCTT.

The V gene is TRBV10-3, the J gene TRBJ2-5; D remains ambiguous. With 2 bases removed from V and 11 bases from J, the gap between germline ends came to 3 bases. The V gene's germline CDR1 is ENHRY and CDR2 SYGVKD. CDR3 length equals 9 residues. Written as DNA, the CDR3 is TGTGCCATCAGTGAGGGACAGTACTTC. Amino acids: CAISEGQYF.

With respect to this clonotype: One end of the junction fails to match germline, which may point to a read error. DNA for the CDR3: TGCGCCAGCAGCCCACACACCATATATTTT. Translation: CASSPHTIYF. The V and J genes are TRBV5-5 and TRBJ1-3, with unresolved D. The V gene's germline CDR1 is SGHKS and CDR2 YYEKEE (reference sequence). The CDR3 covers 10 residues.

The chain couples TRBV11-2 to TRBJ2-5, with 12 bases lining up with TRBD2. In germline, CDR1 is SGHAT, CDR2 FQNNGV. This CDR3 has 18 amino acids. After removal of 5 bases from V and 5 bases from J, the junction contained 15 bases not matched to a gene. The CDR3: CASSHERTSGEVLETQYF. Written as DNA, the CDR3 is TGTGCCAGCAGCCACGAACGGACTAGCGGGGAGGTGTTGGAGACCCAGTACTTC.

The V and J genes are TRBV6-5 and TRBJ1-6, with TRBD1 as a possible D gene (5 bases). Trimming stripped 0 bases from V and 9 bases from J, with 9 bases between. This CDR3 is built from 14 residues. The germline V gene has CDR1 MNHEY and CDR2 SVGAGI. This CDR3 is CASSYSRGGSPLHF. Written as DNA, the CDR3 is TGTGCCAGCAGTTACTCTAGGGGCGGTTCACCCCTCCACTTT.

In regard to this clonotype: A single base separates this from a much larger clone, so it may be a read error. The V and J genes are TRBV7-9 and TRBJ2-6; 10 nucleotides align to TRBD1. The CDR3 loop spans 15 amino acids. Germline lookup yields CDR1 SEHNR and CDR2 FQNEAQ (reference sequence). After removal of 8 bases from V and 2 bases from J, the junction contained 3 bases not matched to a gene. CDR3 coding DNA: TGTGCCAGCGGACAGGGGGTAGCTGGGGCCAACGTCCTGACTTTC. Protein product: CASGQGVAGANVLTF.

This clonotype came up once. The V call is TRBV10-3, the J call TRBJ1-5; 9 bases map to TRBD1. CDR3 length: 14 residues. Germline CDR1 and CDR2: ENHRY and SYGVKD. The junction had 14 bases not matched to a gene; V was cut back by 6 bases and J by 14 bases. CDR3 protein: CAISPDRGNKYEHF. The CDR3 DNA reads TGTGCCATCAGCCCGGACAGGGGAAACAAGTACGAGCATTTT.

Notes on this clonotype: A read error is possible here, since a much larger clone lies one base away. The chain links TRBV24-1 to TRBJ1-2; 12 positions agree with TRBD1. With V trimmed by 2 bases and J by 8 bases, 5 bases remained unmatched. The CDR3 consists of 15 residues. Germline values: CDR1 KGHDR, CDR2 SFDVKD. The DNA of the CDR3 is TGTGCCACCAGTGATTCGGGACAGGGGGCAATAGGCTACACCTTC. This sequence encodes CATSDSGQGAIGYTF.

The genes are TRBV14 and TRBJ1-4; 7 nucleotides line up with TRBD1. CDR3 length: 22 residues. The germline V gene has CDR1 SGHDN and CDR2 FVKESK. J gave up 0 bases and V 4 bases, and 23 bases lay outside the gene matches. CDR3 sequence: CASSPKHPITGTVRATNEKLFF. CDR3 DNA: TGTGCCAGCAGCCCAAAACATCCGATTACCGGGACAGTAAGAGCAACTAATGAAAAACTGTTTTTT.

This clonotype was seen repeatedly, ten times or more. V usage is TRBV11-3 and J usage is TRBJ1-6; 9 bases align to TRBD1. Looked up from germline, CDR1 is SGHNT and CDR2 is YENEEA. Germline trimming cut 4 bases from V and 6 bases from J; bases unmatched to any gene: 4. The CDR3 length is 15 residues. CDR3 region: CASSYAGQGNSPLHF. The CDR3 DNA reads TGTGCCAGCAGCTACGCGGGACAGGGTAATTCACCCCTCCACTTT. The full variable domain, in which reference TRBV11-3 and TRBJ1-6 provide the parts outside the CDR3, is EAGVVQSPRYKIIEKKQPVAFWCNPISGHNTLYWYLQNLGQGPELLIRYENEEAVDDSQLPKDRFSAERLKGVDSTLKIQPAELGDSAVYLCASSYAGQGNSPLHFGNGTRLTVT.